This T cell receptor beta chain was sequenced during a study of post-analysis software for immune sequencing data. Unique molecular identifiers were carried by the TCR beta cDNA libraries. In TCRdb, the PCR reads were re-called with MiXCR into one record per CDR3 protein. The sample yields a few hundred thousand distinct CDR3 sequences, around 34% seen once. V lost 10 bases, J lost 9 bases, and 25 bases lay in between. The CDR3 loop spans 15 amino acids. Germline loops: CDR1 MNHEY, CDR2 SVGAGI. Remarks on this clonotype: Its antigen is unidentified.

Study-wide points: A significant reduction in normalized Chao1 diversity was observed in multiple sclerosis patients versus controls. Under F measure analysis, samples from one preparation batch co-clustered strongly. Relative to controls, patients had 4 or 5 TRBV segments at higher frequency, with TRBV5-6, TRBV5-1 and TRBV20-1 among these.

This TCR was recovered from a girl aged 2-17 years with multiple sclerosis. V and J are TRBV6-5 and TRBJ2-4; D might be TRBD1 or TRBD2, each matching 5 bases. Material: blood. The CDR3 sequence: CATTAGKGRVGIQYF. The CDR3 nucleotides read TGTGCCACAACCGCAGGGAAGGGGCGGGTCGGCATTCAGTACTTC.